The clone carrying this T cell receptor beta chain showed up just a few times. The data stem from a study of blood T cell repertoires in COVID-19. Across the whole study: T cells, B-cell-depleted T cells, or PBMCs provided the cDNA or gDNA that served as material.

Sequencing was performed with immunoSEQ multiplex PCR; in TCRdb, only in-frame clones are kept and a portion is missing. The data show hundreds of thousands of clones, with approximately 90% seen just once and approximately 1.2% held by the top ten. With 5 bases removed from V and 1 base from J, the gap between germline ends came to 9 bases. The CDR3 has 13 amino acids. CDR1 SNHLY and CDR2 FYNNEI come from the germline V gene. The study drew participants aged about 18 to 95 years from fewer than 30 US areas. Cohort 3 recovered donors had two negative PCRs, clearance, or symptom resolution. The chain joins TRBV2 to TRBJ2-7; D uncertain. This receptor was taken from a man younger than 45 who had recovered from COVID-19. Sequenced input: PBMCs or T cells enriched from blood (not recorded which). CDR3 nucleotides: TGTGCCAGCAGTAACCTGGCATCCTACGAGCAGTACTTC. Its translation: CASSNLASYEQYF.